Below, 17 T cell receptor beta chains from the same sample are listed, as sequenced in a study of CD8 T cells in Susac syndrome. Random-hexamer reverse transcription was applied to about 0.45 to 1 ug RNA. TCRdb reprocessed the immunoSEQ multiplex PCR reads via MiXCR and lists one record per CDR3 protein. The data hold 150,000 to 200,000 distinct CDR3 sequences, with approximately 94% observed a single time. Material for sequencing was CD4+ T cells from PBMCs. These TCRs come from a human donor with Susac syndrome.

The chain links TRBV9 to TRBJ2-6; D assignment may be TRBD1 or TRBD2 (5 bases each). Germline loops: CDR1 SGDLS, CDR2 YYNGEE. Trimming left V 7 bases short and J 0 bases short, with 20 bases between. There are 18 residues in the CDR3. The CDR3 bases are TGTGCCAGCGGTTTCCAGGGAGTGGGGATCTCTGGGGCCAACGTCCTGACTTTC. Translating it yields CASGFQGVGISGANVLTF.

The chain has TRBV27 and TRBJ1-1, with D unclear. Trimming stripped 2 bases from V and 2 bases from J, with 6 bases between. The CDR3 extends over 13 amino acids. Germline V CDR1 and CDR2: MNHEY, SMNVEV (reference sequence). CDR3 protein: CASSLEPNTEAFF. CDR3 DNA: TGTGCCAGCAGTTTAGAACCAAACACTGAAGCTTTCTTT.

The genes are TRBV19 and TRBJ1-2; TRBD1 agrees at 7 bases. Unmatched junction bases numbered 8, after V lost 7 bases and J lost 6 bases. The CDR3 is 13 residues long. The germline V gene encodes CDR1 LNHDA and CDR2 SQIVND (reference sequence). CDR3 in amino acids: CASTDGQADGYTF. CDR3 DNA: TGTGCCAGTACCGATGGACAGGCGGATGGCTACACCTTC.

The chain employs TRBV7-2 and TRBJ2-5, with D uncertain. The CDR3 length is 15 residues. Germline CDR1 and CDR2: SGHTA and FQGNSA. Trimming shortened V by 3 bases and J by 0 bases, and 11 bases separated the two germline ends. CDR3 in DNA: TGTGCCAGCAGCTTTCAATCCAGCCACCAAGAGACCCAGTACTTC. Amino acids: CASSFQSSHQETQYF.

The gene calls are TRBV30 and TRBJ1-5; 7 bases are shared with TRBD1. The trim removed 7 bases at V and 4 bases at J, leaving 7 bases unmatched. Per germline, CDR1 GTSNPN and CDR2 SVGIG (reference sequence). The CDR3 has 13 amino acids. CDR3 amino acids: CASRTGGNQPQHF. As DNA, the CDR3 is TGTGCCTCCCGGACAGGCGGTAATCAGCCCCAGCATTTT.

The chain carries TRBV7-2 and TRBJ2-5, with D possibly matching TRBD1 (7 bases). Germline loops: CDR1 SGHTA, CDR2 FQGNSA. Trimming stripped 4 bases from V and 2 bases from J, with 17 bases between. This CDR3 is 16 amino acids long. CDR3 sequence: CASSWRVTGVQETQYF. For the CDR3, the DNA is TGTGCCAGCAGCTGGAGGGTCACAGGGGTACAAGAGACCCAGTACTTC.

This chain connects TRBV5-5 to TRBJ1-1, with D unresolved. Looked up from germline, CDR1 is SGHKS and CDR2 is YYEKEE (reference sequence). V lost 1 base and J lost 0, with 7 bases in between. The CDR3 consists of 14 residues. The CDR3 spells CASSLRIVNTEAFF. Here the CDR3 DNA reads TGTGCCAGCAGCTTGAGGATTGTGAACACTGAAGCTTTCTTT.

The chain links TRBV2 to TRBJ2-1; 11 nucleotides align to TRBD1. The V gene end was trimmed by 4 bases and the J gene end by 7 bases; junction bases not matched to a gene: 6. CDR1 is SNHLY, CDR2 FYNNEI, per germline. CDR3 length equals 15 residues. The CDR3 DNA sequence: TGTGCCAGCAGTGTCGTCGGACAGGGGGCGAATGAGCAGTTCTTC. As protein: CASSVVGQGANEQFF.

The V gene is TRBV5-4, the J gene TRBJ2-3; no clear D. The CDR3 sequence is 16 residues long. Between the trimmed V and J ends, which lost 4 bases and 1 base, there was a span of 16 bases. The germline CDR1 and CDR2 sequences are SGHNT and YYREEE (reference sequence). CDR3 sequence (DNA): TGTGCCAGCAGCGGGCCGAGGCAGACGGGCACAGATACGCAGTATTTT. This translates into CASSGPRQTGTDTQYF.

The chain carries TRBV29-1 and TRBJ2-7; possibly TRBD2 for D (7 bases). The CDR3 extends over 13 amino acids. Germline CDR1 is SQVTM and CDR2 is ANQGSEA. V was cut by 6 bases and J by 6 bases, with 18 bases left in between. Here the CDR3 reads CSVISRGGGEQYF. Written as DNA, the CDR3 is TGCAGCGTGATCTCTCGGGGAGGGGGCGAGCAGTACTTC.

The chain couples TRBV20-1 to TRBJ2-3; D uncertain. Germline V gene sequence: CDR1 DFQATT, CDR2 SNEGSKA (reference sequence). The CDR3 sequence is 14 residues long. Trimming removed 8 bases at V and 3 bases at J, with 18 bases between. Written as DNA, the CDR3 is TGCAGTTCCGGACCCTCCGCCCTGACAGATACGCAGTATTTT. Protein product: CSSGPSALTDTQYF.

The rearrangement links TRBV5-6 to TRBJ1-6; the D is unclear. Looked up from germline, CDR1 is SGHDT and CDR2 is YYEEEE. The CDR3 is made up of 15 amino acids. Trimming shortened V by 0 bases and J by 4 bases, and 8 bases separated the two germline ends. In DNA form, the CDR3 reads TGTGCCAGCAGCTTGGCTGAAATGTATAATTCACCCCTCCACTTT. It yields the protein CASSLAEMYNSPLHF.

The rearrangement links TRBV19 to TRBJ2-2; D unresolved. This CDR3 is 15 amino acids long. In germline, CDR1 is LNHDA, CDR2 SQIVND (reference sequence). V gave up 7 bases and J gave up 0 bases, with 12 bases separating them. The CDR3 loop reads CASTYTIANTGELFF. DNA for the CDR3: TGTGCCAGTACTTACACCATCGCGAACACCGGGGAGCTGTTTTTT.

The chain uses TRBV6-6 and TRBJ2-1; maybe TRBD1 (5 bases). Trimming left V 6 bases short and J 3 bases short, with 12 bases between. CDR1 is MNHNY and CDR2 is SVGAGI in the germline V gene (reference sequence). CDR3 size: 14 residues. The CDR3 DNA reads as TGTGCCAGCAGCAGCGACAGTTACTACAATGAGCAGTTCTTC. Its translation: CASSSDSYYNEQFF.

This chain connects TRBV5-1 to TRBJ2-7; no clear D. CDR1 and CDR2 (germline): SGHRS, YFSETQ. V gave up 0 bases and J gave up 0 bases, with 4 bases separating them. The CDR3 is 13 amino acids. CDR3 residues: CASSLERSYEQYF. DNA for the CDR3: TGCGCCAGCAGCTTGGAGCGCTCCTACGAGCAGTACTTC.

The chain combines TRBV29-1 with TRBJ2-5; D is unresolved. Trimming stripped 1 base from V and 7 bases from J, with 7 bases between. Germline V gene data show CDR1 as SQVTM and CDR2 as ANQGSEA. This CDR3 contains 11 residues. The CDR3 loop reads CSVEGVVTQYF. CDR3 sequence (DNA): TGCAGCGTTGAAGGGGTGGTGACCCAGTACTTC.

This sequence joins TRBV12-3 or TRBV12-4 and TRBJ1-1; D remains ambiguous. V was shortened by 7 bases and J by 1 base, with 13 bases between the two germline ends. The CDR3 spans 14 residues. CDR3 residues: CASTISSGNTEAFF. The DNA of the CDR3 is TGTGCCAGCACCATAAGCTCAGGGAACACTGAAGCTTTCTTT.